This T cell receptor (beta chain) appears in the sequencing data of a study of identical twins (dated by TCRdb to between 2015 and 2016). Background on the whole study: The study deep-sequenced TCR alpha and beta repertoires from monozygotic twins, unrelated adults of various ages and cord blood to test whether fetal clonotypes persist. To rule out contamination, replicate twin experiments were performed at different times with different library preparation protocols. Overall results and qualifications from the work: Fewer insertions were carried by abundant cord blood beta clonotypes, a similar but weaker trend appeared in young adult naive repertoires, and no such trend appeared in memory repertoires. Recombination models systematically underestimated out-of-frame TCR alpha sharing in monozygotic twins but agreed with sharing between unrelated individuals. In beta out-of-frame sequences, excess twin sharing was weaker, because having fewer shared sequences lowered the signal-to-noise ratio. Zero-insertion analyses could be partly confounded by invariant T cells such as MAIT and iNKT, though diverse VJ usage argued against such confounding for most clonotypes. Out-of-frame TCR alpha sequences shared between twins showed an excess of low generation-probability sequences compared with coincidental sharing between unrelated individuals. Conclusions relied on cross-sectional statistical analysis, since the same donors could not be followed over many years.

The CDR3 runs 14 amino acids, cysteine and phenylalanine included. The read is trimmed to its CDR3 DNA, 42 bases read in frame from base 1. The germline V gene sets CDR1 to SGHRS and CDR2 to YFSETQ. Compared with germline, V lacks 2 bases and J lacks 5 bases; bases without a gene match: 4. This clonotype was recorded many times. Which antigen it targets is not known. Base qualities are not at hand, and no much larger clone is one base apart. The library came from 5' RACE. TCRdb records Illumina HiSeq 2000 as the sequencer. Template switching introduced a universal primer binding site; the final cDNA contained a unique molecular identifier, enabling accurate counting of TCR cDNA molecules. Specific primers in the conserved constant-segment region were used to synthesize first-strand cDNA for the TCR alpha and beta chains. To control for contamination, every cDNA library was double barcoded, receiving both a SMART-Mk sample barcode and Illumina barcodes. Two successive PCR steps introduced TruSeq adapter sequences along with Illumina sample barcodes. TCR alpha and beta cDNA libraries were sequenced on the Illumina HiSeq platform with custom primers. The original pipeline was this. Unique molecular identifiers were extracted from raw reads with MiGEC, and CDR3 positions were determined with MiXCR. For each individual, recombination models were inferred using an EM algorithm with the repgenHMM and IGoR tools. Shared clonotype analysis was performed with the tcR package in R, normalizing sharing by the product of cloneset sizes. To study raw recombination without the effects of thymic and clonal selection, out-of-frame nonproductive sequences were analyzed. The public sequencing data were trimmed at Q25 with fastp and processed into clonotypes with MiXCR by TCRdb, which kept only in-frame beta chains. Each CDR3 protein gets just one entry, which takes the most common genes and DNA from the rows behind it. None of the V and J calls come from the authors' own analysis; TCRdb made them. The sample profile shows about 340,000 distinct CDR3 sequences; about 10% of them were found once. 8% to 9.5% of the sample rests with the top ten.

All donors were healthy Caucasians. Three unrelated non-twin adults were also sequenced: a male aged 18 to 30, a male aged 50 to 60 and a female aged 50 to 60. Miltenyi CD45RO+ enrichment and human naive T-cell isolation kits were used to isolate memory (CD45RO+) and naive T cells from PBMC. The chain is made from TRBV5-1 and TRBJ2-1, with 7 bases in between that match TRBD2. Sequenced: naive T cells sorted from blood. In light of the paper, this sample's cell subset or site label describes: cells isolated with a human naive T-cell isolation kit. The source of this sequence is a woman aged 50 to 65 in good health. The CDR3 corresponds to CASSLSGRNNEQFF. The nucleotide sequence reads as follows: TGCGCCAGCAGCTTATCCGGGAGGAACAATGAGCAGTTCTTC.